Below, 11 T cell receptor beta chains from the same sample are listed, as sequenced in a study of glioma-infiltrating T cells. Amplification of TCR alpha and beta CDR3 regions from RNA used iRepertoire nested multiplex PCR. Each CDR3 protein is one row after TCRdb ran MiXCR on the multiplex PCR reads. The table shows around 100,000 distinct CDR3 sequences, with less than 30% occurring only once. What was sequenced was glioma tissue, nonneoplastic brain tissue, or PBMCs (not recorded which). Source of these receptors: a human donor with low-grade glioma or glioblastoma, undergoing nonglioma brain surgery, or in good health (not recorded which).

The chain employs TRBV5-4 and TRBJ2-7, with TRBD2 identical over 7 bases. The CDR3 is 16 amino acids. Germline CDR1 SGHNT, CDR2 YYREEE (reference sequence). The J segment lost 3 bases and the V segment lost 0 bases, leaving 9 bases of the junction unmatched. In nucleotides, the CDR3 is TGTGCCAGCAGCTTGGCGTCGCTAGCGGATCTCTACGAGCAGTACTTC. Translated, it gives CASSLASLADLYEQYF.

V gene TRBV6-5 combines with J gene TRBJ2-3; the D gene is possibly TRBD1 (5 bases). V was cut by 7 bases and J by 2 bases, with 16 bases left in between. Germline-derived CDR1 and CDR2 are MNHEY and SVGAGI. The CDR3 sequence is 15 residues long. The CDR3 region is CASNTGSETTDTQYF. The CDR3 region has the DNA TGTGCCAGCAACACAGGCTCGGAGACCACAGATACGCAGTATTTT.

Remarks on this clonotype: A single base separates this from a much larger clone, so it may be a read error. The genes are TRBV12-5 and TRBJ2-3; TRBD1 might be the D (5 bases). The J call is uncertain, as TRBJ1-5 better fits the DNA end. CDR1 is LGHNT and CDR2 is FRNRAP in the germline V gene. The CDR3 loop spans 13 amino acids. The CDR3 protein is CASGLGMTDTQHF. CDR3 sequence (DNA): TGTGCTAGTGGTTTGGGAATGACAGATACGCAGCATTTT.

The chain is built from TRBV5-6 and TRBJ2-1; 8 nucleotides match TRBD2. The V segment lost 0 bases and the J segment 12 bases; nucleotides outside the gene matches: 5. The length of the CDR3 is 13 residues. Germline V gives CDR1 SGHDT, CDR2 YYEEEE. The CDR3 coding sequence is TGTGCCAGCAGCTTGGGGCGGGGGGATCCGCAGTTCTTC. Protein sequence: CASSLGRGDPQFF. The whole variable domain, filled in from reference TRBV5-6 and TRBJ2-1, reads DAGVTQSPTHLIKTRGQQVTLRCSPKSGHDTVSWYQQALGQGPQFIFQYYEEEERQRGNFPDRFSGHQFPNYSSELNVNALLLGDSALYLCASSLGRGDPQFFGPGTRLTVL.

As regards this clonotype: A clone one base away is much larger, so this may be a read error. The chain carries TRBV6-1 and TRBJ1-6, with a possible D match to TRBD1 (5 bases). The CDR3 is 14 residues long. Germline CDR1 MNHNS, CDR2 SASEGT. Deletions cut 5 bases from V and 7 bases from J, with 12 bases between. CDR3 in amino acids: CASSFETVNSPLHF. The CDR3, as DNA: TGTGCCAGCAGTTTCGAGACAGTCAATTCACCCCTCCACTTT.

The chain uses TRBV7-8 and TRBJ2-5, with TRBD1 identical over 7 bases. Germline assignment: CDR1 SGHVS and CDR2 FQNEAQ. CDR3 length equals 14 residues. V lost 5 bases and J lost 2; bases outside the gene matches: 5. CDR3 nucleotide sequence: TGTGCCAGCAGCCCCCTGGGACAGCAAGAGACCCAGTACTTC. It is translated as CASSPLGQQETQYF.

The chain has TRBV11-2 and TRBJ2-3; D might be TRBD2 (5 bases). The CDR3 has 14 residues. V shed 7 bases and J shed 3 bases, with 14 bases lying between them. The germline V gene has CDR1 SGHAT and CDR2 FQNNGV. This CDR3 is CASTPGDLTDTQYF. The CDR3, as DNA: TGTGCCAGCACCCCCGGGGATCTGACAGATACGCAGTATTTT. The full variable domain, its missing parts supplied by reference TRBV11-2 and TRBJ2-3, is EAGVAQSPRYKIIEKRQSVAFWCNPISGHATLYWYQQILGQGPKLLIQFQNNGVVDDSQLPKDRFSAERLKGVDSTLKIQPAKLEDSAVYLCASTPGDLTDTQYFGPGTRLTVL.

Many counts were recorded for this clonotype. V and J are TRBV12-3 or TRBV12-4 and TRBJ2-1, with 12 bases aligning to TRBD2. With 5 bases clipped from V and 8 bases from J, the junction kept 10 bases outside the gene matches. The CDR3 consists of 16 residues. The CDR3 region is CASSPGTSGLFDEQFF. CDR3 in DNA: TGTGCCAGCAGTCCGGGGACTAGCGGGCTTTTCGATGAGCAGTTCTTC.

This clonotype was seen repeatedly, ten times or more. The chain joins TRBV20-1 to TRBJ1-2; perhaps TRBD1 as D (5 bases). Germline V CDR1 and CDR2: DFQATT, SNEGSKA (reference sequence). This CDR3 comprises 11 residues. The V and J ends lost 7 bases and 7 bases respectively, with 13 bases between them. The DNA of the CDR3 is TGCAGTGGGTCTGGGAGGGGTGGCTACACCTTC. Amino acid sequence: CSGSGRGGYTF.

This clonotype showed up many times. This chain connects TRBV6-1 to TRBJ1-6; D unresolved. V gave up 6 bases and J gave up 8 bases, with 14 bases separating them. Germline CDR1 is MNHNS and CDR2 is SASEGT. The length of the CDR3 is 14 residues. Written as DNA, the CDR3 is TGTGCCAGCAGACCAGACATGACCCATTCACCCCTCCACTTT. Translation: CASRPDMTHSPLHF.

This clonotype was seen only once. Sequence at one end of the junction differs from germline and may be a read error. This chain joins TRBV7-9 and TRBJ2-7; 9 nucleotides match TRBD1. Germline V gene sequence: CDR1 SEHNR, CDR2 FQNEAQ (reference sequence). The CDR3 covers 15 residues. The CDR3 loop is CASSLAGTGTVEQYF. DNA of the CDR3: TGTGCCAGCAGCCTAGCCGGGACAGGGACGGTCGAGCAGTACTTC. The variable domain in full, completed from reference TRBV7-9 and TRBJ2-7, reads DTGVSQNPRHKITKRGQNVTFRCDPISEHNRLYWYRQTLGQGPEFLTYFQNEAQLEKSRLLSDRFSAERPKGSFSTLEIQRTEQGDSAMYLCASSLAGTGTVEQYFGPGTRLTVT.